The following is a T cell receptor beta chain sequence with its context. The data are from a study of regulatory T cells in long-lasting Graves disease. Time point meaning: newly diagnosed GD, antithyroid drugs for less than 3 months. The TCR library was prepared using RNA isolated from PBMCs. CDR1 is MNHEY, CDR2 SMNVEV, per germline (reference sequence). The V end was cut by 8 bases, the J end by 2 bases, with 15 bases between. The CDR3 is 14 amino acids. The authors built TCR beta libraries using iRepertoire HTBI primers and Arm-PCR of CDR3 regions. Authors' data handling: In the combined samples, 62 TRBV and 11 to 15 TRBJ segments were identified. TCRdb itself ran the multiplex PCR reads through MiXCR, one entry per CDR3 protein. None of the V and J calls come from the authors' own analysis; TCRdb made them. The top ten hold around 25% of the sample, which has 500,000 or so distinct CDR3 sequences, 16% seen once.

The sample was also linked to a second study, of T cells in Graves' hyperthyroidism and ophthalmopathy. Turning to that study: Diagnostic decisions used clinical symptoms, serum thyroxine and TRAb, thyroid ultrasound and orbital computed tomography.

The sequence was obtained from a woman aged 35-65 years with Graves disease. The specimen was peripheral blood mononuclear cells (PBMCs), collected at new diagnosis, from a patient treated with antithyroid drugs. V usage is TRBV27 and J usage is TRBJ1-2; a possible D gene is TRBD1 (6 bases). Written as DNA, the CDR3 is TGTGCCAGCTTCGCCCTTGGGGGCAACTATGGCTACACCTTC. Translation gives CASFALGGNYGYTF.